This T cell receptor beta chain was captured in a study of CD8 T cells in ankylosing spondylitis. General study points: Matched synovial fluid from ankylosing spondylitis patients was reported to be enriched for disease-linked clones.

Making use of molecular barcodes, quantitative 5'-RACE generated TCR beta libraries. TCRdb analysed the 5' RACE reads with MiXCR anew, one entry per CDR3 protein. The table includes over 30,000 distinct CDR3 sequences, 16% detected once. Concerning this clonotype itself: Its antigen is still unknown.

Germline loops: CDR1 LGHDT, CDR2 YNNKEL (reference sequence). This CDR3 spans 15 amino acids. The V gene lost 2 bases and the J gene lost 4 bases, with 14 bases spanning the gap. The sequenced material came from blood. V and J are TRBV3-1 and TRBJ2-5; D could derive from TRBD1 or TRBD2 (6 bases each). This TCR was sampled from a male donor with ankylosing spondylitis or in good health (not recorded which). The chain's CDR3 is CASSQRQKGGETQYF. In nucleotides, the CDR3 is TGTGCCAGCAGCCAAAGGCAGAAGGGGGGAGAGACCCAGTACTTC.